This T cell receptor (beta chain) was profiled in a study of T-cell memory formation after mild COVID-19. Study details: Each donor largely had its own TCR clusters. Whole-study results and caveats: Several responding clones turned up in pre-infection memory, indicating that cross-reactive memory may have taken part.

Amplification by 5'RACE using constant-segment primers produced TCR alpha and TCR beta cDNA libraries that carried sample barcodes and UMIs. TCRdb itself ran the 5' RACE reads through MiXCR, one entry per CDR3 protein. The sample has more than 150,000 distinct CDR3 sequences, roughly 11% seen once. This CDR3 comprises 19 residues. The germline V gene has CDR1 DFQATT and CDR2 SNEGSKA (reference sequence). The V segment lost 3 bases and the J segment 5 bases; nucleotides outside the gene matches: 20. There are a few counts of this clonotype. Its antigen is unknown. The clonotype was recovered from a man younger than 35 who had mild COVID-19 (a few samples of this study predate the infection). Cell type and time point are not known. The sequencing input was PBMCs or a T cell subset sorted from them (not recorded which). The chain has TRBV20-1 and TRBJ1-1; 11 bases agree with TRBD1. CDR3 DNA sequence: TGCAGTGCTAGGGACAGGGGGCGCATCCAGTGGGGGCGAGGAACTGAAGCTTTCTTT. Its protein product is CSARDRGRIQWGRGTEAFF.